These T cell receptor beta chains were read from a single sample in a study of blood T cells in healthy people across ages. A single record per CDR3 protein comes from TCRdb applying MiXCR to the 5' RACE reads. The sample includes 700,000 to 900,000 distinct CDR3 sequences, around half seen only once; the top ten take roughly 40%. The sequenced material came from blood. The origin of the receptors is an elderly man in good health. The CDR3 runs from the conserved cysteine through the conserved F or W. The D gene is left open where the match is weak. Clone size is stated in some rows and not others, as once, few, many or a class when expanded.

d_gene,j_gene,v_gene,abundance,CDR3aa,CDR3nt
.,TRBJ2-4,TRBV21-1,few,CASSKGLLAKNIQYF,TGTGCCAGCAGCAAGGGCCTGTTAGCCAAAAACATTCAGTACTTC
.,TRBJ1-3,TRBV7-9,.,CASSLTGDSGNTIYF,TGTGCCAGCAGCTTAACCGGCGACTCTGGAAACACCATATATTTT
TRBD1,TRBJ1-5,TRBV20-1,.,CSASPQGDNQPQHF,TGCAGTGCTAGCCCCCAGGGGGATAATCAGCCCCAGCATTTT
.,TRBJ2-3,TRBV12-3/TRBV12-4,few,CASSFTRGDTQYF,TGTGCCAGCAGTTTCACACGGGGGGATACGCAGTATTTT
.,TRBJ2-1,TRBV4-2,.,CASSQTRGSYNEQFF,TGTGCCAGCAGCCAGACTAGGGGCTCCTACAATGAGCAGTTCTTC
.,TRBJ2-7,TRBV29-1,.,CSALDNYEQYF,TGCAGCGCCCTGGACAACTACGAGCAGTACTTC
TRBD1,TRBJ2-7,TRBV5-1,few,CASSSTTGGLQNEQYF,TGCGCCAGCAGCTCTACAACAGGGGGCCTTCAAAACGAGCAGTACTTC
.,TRBJ1-1,TRBV20-1,.,CIAFSVLLRGTEAFF,TGCATTGCTTTCTCCGTCTTGTTGAGAGGCACTGAAGCTTTCTTT
TRBD2,TRBJ2-1,TRBV7-9,.,CASSSSGRHEQFF,TGTGCCAGCAGCTCTAGCGGGAGACATGAGCAGTTCTTC
.,TRBJ1-4,TRBV29-1,.,CSVRGANEKLFF,TGCAGCGTTCGGGGGGCTAATGAAAAACTGTTTTTT
.,TRBJ2-3,TRBV20-1,few,CSALTLVRDTQYF,TGCAGTGCCCTAACCCTCGTTCGAGATACGCAGTATTTT
TRBD2,TRBJ2-1,TRBV24-1,few,CATSDVTSYEQFF,TGTGCCACCAGTGATGTGACTAGCTATGAGCAGTTCTTC
TRBD2,TRBJ2-7,TRBV10-3,.,CAISDPTSGRAGYEQYF,TGTGCCATCAGTGATCCGACTAGCGGGAGGGCGGGGTACGAGCAGTACTTC
TRBD1,TRBJ1-1,TRBV28,.,CAIPRGQGAKTTEAFF,TGTGCCATCCCGAGGGGACAGGGGGCAAAAACCACTGAAGCTTTCTTT
.,TRBJ2-3,TRBV12-3/TRBV12-4,.,CASSFETGQGPGHRDAYF,TGTGCCAGCAGTTTCGAGACAGGACAAGGCCCGGGGCACAGAGACGCGTATTTT
TRBD1,TRBJ1-2,TRBV2,few,CASRVQGSGYTF,TGTGCCAGCAGGGTACAGGGGAGTGGCTACACCTTC
.,TRBJ2-5,TRBV24-1,.,CATSDARLGETQYF,TGTGCCACCAGTGATGCTAGGTTGGGAGAGACCCAGTACTTC
.,TRBJ2-7,TRBV12-3/TRBV12-4,few,CASSLVPWGEQYF,TGTGCCAGCAGTTTAGTCCCCTGGGGCGAGCAGTACTTC
.,TRBJ2-4,TRBV29-1,.,CSVEDLSEAKNIQYF,TGCAGCGTTGAAGATCTGTCAGAGGCCAAAAACATTCAGTACTTC
TRBD2,TRBJ2-1,TRBV5-1,.,CASSSLGLSGRMYNEQFF,TGCGCCAGCAGCTCATTGGGGCTTAGCGGGAGAATGTACAATGAGCAGTTCTTC
TRBD2,TRBJ2-3,TRBV25-1,.,CASSPGGAAYTDTQYF,TGTGCCAGCAGCCCCGGGGGGGCCGCATACACAGATACGCAGTATTTT
.,TRBJ2-7,TRBV7-2,few,CASSVESPYEQYF,TGTGCCAGCAGCGTTGAGTCCCCCTACGAGCAGTACTTC
TRBD2,TRBJ2-7,TRBV4-1,.,CASSHERASGRYEQYF,TGCGCCAGCAGCCATGAGAGGGCTAGCGGGAGGTACGAGCAGTACTTC
.,TRBJ1-1,TRBV30,.,CAWSTTNTEAFF,TGTGCCTGGAGTACTACGAACACTGAAGCTTTCTTT
TRBD2,TRBJ2-3,TRBV27,.,CASSPSLAGATDTQYF,TGTGCCAGCAGTCCGTCACTAGCGGGAGCCACAGATACGCAGTATTTT
.,TRBJ2-3,TRBV11-1,few,CASSLRAAGSDTQYF,TGTGCCAGCAGCTTGCGCGCGGCAGGATCAGATACGCAGTATTTT
.,TRBJ2-7,TRBV5-1,.,CASSPLRLNFVDEQYF,TGCGCCAGCAGCCCCCTTCGCCTAAACTTTGTCGACGAGCAGTACTTC
.,TRBJ1-1,TRBV24-1,.,CATSDLGQRGTEAFF,TGTGCCACCAGCGATTTGGGGCAAAGAGGGACTGAAGCTTTCTTT
.,TRBJ1-1,TRBV2,few,CASSEPLHRTEAFF,TGTGCCAGCAGCGAGCCATTACATCGGACTGAAGCTTTCTTT
TRBD1,TRBJ2-7,TRBV13,.,CASSYGQGHEQYF,TGTGCCAGCAGCTATGGACAGGGCCACGAGCAGTACTTC
.,TRBJ2-2,TRBV27,.,CASSLFGRVTGELFF,TGTGCCAGCAGTTTGTTTGGCAGGGTTACCGGGGAGCTGTTTTTT
.,TRBJ2-5,TRBV20-1,.,CSAGEGIIKTQYF,TGCAGTGCTGGCGAGGGGATCATAAAGACCCAGTACTTC
.,TRBJ2-7,TRBV6-5,few,CASSGRGGNYEQYF,TGTGCCAGCAGTGGACGTGGCGGGAACTACGAGCAGTACTTC
TRBD2,TRBJ2-5,TRBV10-2,.,CASSEGTTSGDQETQYF,TGCGCCAGCAGTGAGGGTACGACTAGCGGGGACCAAGAGACCCAGTACTTC
TRBD2,TRBJ2-1,TRBV9,.,CASSVVPSGTHNEQFF,TGTGCCAGCAGCGTAGTGCCTAGCGGGACTCACAATGAGCAGTTCTTC
TRBD1,TRBJ2-3,TRBV4-1,.,CASSVGPQGAQDRYAYF,TGCGCCAGCAGCGTAGGACCCCAGGGGGCGCAGGACAGATACGCGTATTTT
TRBD1,TRBJ2-1,TRBV24-1,.,CATSDSRTGGYNEQFF,TGTGCCACCAGTGATTCAAGGACAGGTGGTTACAATGAGCAGTTCTTC
.,TRBJ2-1,TRBV29-1,.,CSAIMRLSYNEQFF,TGCAGCGCTATTATGAGGCTATCCTACAATGAGCAGTTCTTC
.,TRBJ2-1,TRBV29-1,few,CSVGGRAYNEQFF,TGCAGCGTGGGGGGTAGGGCCTACAATGAGCAGTTCTTC
.,TRBJ1-1,TRBV12-3/TRBV12-4,.,CASSLLRSQGEAFF,TGTGCCAGCAGTTTATTAAGGTCGCAGGGGGAAGCTTTCTTT
.,TRBJ1-1,TRBV29-1,.,CSARGGRARTEAFF,TGCAGCGCCCGCGGGGGTAGGGCCCGAACTGAAGCTTTCTTT
TRBD2,TRBJ2-1,TRBV3-1,.,CASSHGLAGIYNEQFF,TGTGCCAGTAGCCACGGACTAGCGGGAATCTACAATGAGCAGTTCTTC
TRBD2,TRBJ2-7,TRBV2,few,CASSFREGPLSYEQYF,TGTGCCAGCAGCTTCCGGGAGGGACCGCTCTCCTACGAGCAGTACTTC
.,TRBJ2-5,TRBV25-1,.,CASSEYKSQETQYF,TGTGCCAGCAGTGAATATAAGTCCCAAGAGACCCAGTACTTC
.,TRBJ2-1,TRBV29-1,.,CSVEGGGSGNEQFF,TGCAGCGTTGAAGGAGGGGGGTCGGGCAATGAGCAGTTCTTC
.,TRBJ2-1,TRBV12-3/TRBV12-4,few,CASIPGRTIHEQFF,TGTGCCAGCATCCCCGGGAGAACTATACATGAGCAGTTCTTC
.,TRBJ1-6,TRBV20-1,.,CSARDSGHYNSPLHF,TGCAGTGCTAGAGATTCGGGGCACTATAATTCACCCCTCCACTTT
TRBD2,TRBJ2-3,TRBV7-9,many,CASSSGLAGGTDTQYF,TGTGCCAGCAGCTCTGGACTAGCGGGAGGAACAGATACGCAGTATTTT
.,TRBJ2-7,TRBV7-2,few,CASSSLGQSEQYF,TGTGCCAGCAGCTCTCTTGGACAATCCGAGCAGTACTTC
.,TRBJ2-3,TRBV24-1,.,CATSDLRGKASTDTQYF,TGTGCCACCAGTGATTTGCGGGGGAAAGCTAGCACAGATACGCAGTATTTT
TRBD2,TRBJ2-7,TRBV15,few,CATSRVAGVPYEQYF,TGTGCCACCAGCAGAGTGGCGGGAGTCCCCTACGAGCAGTACTTC
.,TRBJ1-1,TRBV6-2/TRBV6-3,.,CASSSGTFKGVTEAFF,TGTGCCAGCAGTTCCGGGACCTTTAAGGGGGTCACTGAAGCTTTCTTT
TRBD2,TRBJ2-7,TRBV6-5,.,CASSRGTSNEQYF,TGTGCCAGCTCTAGGGGGACTAGTAACGAGCAGTACTTC
TRBD1,TRBJ2-7,TRBV2,.,CASNGQGLTYEQYF,TGTGCCAGCAATGGACAGGGCCTGACCTACGAGCAGTACTTC
TRBD1,TRBJ2-7,TRBV9,few,CASSGGDREAQYF,TGTGCCAGCAGCGGAGGTGACAGGGAAGCGCAGTACTTC
.,TRBJ1-6,TRBV2,few,CASRIGSVANSPLHF,TGTGCCAGCAGGATAGGGTCGGTCGCGAATTCACCCCTCCACTTT
.,TRBJ2-1,TRBV28,many,CASSSRPGNNEQFF,TGTGCCAGCAGTTCTCGGCCGGGAAACAATGAGCAGTTCTTC
.,TRBJ1-1,TRBV21-1,.,CASSKEILRGRNTEAFF,TGTGCCAGCAGCAAAGAGATCCTTAGGGGAAGGAACACTGAAGCTTTCTTT